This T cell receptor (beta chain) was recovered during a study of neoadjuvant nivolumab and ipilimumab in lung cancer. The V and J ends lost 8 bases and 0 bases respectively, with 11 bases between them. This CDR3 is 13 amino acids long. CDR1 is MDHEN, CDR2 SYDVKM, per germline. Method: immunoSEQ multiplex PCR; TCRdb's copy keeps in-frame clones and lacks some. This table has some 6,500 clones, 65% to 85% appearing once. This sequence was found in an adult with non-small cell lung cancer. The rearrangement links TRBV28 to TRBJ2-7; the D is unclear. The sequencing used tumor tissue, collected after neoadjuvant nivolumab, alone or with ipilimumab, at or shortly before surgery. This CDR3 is CASRLAASYEQYF. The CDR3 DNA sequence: TGTGCCAGCCGCCTGGCAGCCTCCTACGAGCAGTACTTC.